Listed below are T cell receptor beta chains from one sample, sequenced in a study of blood T cells in healthy people across ages. One entry per CDR3 protein results from TCRdb running MiXCR on the 5' RACE reads. Of over a million distinct CDR3 sequences in the sample, roughly two fifths are singletons; the top ten hold approximately 4.1%. Source material: blood. The receptors stem from a young woman in good health. CDR3s include the opening cysteine and the closing phenylalanine or tryptophan. Each record gives: clone size, V gene, CDR3 length, J gene, D gene, CDR3 DNA, CDR3 protein. The D gene is left open where the match is weak. Only part of the rows carry a size: once, few, many, or a class if the clone is expanded.

>many|TRBV20-1|16|TRBJ2-1|TRBD2
TGCAGTGCACGAATGTCTAGCGGGGGGGCGAATAATGAGCAGTTCTTC
CSARMSSGGANNEQFF
>-|TRBV6-1|13|TRBJ1-5|-
TGTGCCAGCAGTGAAAGGTTTGGTCAGCCCCAGCATTTT
CASSERFGQPQHF
>few|TRBV7-9|15|TRBJ2-1|-
TGTGCCAGCAGCCCAACTTCACGCTCCTACAATGAGCAGTTCTTC
CASSPTSRSYNEQFF
>-|TRBV20-1|13|TRBJ2-1|-
TGCAGTGCTAGAGGGTGGGAATACAATGAGCAGTTCTTC
CSARGWEYNEQFF
>-|TRBV20-1|17|TRBJ2-1|TRBD2
TGCAGTGCTAGCTTGACTAGCGGGGGCCTTTTGTACAATGAGCAGTTCTTC
CSASLTSGGLLYNEQFF
>few|TRBV4-1|17|TRBJ2-6|-
TGCGCCAGCAGCCAAGATCGAAGGTCCTCTGGGGCCAACGTCCTGACTTTC
CASSQDRRSSGANVLTF
>few|TRBV27|15|TRBJ1-2|-
TGTGCCAGCAGTTTATTGGGGGGCAGCGACTATGGCTACACCTTC
CASSLLGGSDYGYTF
>once|TRBV6-2/TRBV6-3|14|TRBJ2-7|TRBD2
TGTGCCAGCAGTTACCTGCGGGGGGCCTACGAGCAGTACTTC
CASSYLRGAYEQYF
>-|TRBV20-1|13|TRBJ2-3|-
TGCAGTGCTAGCGTGGGAGTTCCAGATACGCAGTATTTT
CSASVGVPDTQYF
>-|TRBV20-1|13|TRBJ2-7|-
TGCAGTGCTAGACTTGCGGCCTCCTACGAGCAGTACTTC
CSARLAASYEQYF
>-|TRBV4-3|16|TRBJ1-3|-
TGCGCTAGCAGCGGACGGGACTCGAGCTCTGGAAACACCATATATTTT
CASSGRDSSSGNTIYF
>few|TRBV28|13|TRBJ1-4|-
TGTGCCAGCATAGGTGACAGGCCACGAAAACTGTTTTTT
CASIGDRPRKLFF
>-|TRBV12-3/TRBV12-4|13|TRBJ1-5|TRBD1
TGTGCCAGCAGAGAGGGGGCAGGGCAGCCCCAGCATTTT
CASREGAGQPQHF
>many|TRBV21-1|16|TRBJ1-1|-
TGTGCCAGCAGCAAAATGAAGAGGGGAGGGAACACTGAAGCTTTCTTT
CASSKMKRGGNTEAFF
>-|TRBV27|14|TRBJ1-1|TRBD1
TGTGCCAGCAGTGCCGGGACAGGGATGAGTGAAGCTTTCTTT
CASSAGTGMSEAFF
>-|TRBV12-3/TRBV12-4|14|TRBJ1-2|-
TGTGCCAGCAGTTTATCGTGGGGCCTCTATGGCTACACCTTC
CASSLSWGLYGYTF
>few|TRBV20-1|14|TRBJ1-5|-
TGCAGTGCCAGGAGGACAGTTGAACACCAGCCCCAGCATTTT
CSARRTVEHQPQHF
>-|TRBV20-1|15|TRBJ2-1|-
TGCAGTGCTAGAGATGGGGGGCTCTCCTACAATGAGCAGTTCTTC
CSARDGGLSYNEQFF
>few|TRBV2|15|TRBJ1-1|TRBD1
TGTGCCAGCAGGAGACCGGGACAGGGGAACACTGAAGCTTTCTTT
CASRRPGQGNTEAFF
>few|TRBV19|15|TRBJ2-3|TRBD2
TGTGCCAGTAGCCATCTAGCGGGAGTCACAGATACGCAGTATTTT
CASSHLAGVTDTQYF
>-|TRBV29-1|15|TRBJ2-3|-
TGCAGCGTTGCTCCACTGGACTCCATCACAGATACGCAGTATTTT
CSVAPLDSITDTQYF
>-|TRBV3-1|17|TRBJ2-5|TRBD1
TGTGCCAGCAGCCAGGGGTCCAGGGGGCCGTTCTACAATGAGCAGTACTTC
CASSQGSRGPFYNEQYF
>-|TRBV4-2|14|TRBJ2-7|-
TGTGCCAGCAGCCAAGATCGGGCCGGCTACGAGCAGTACTTC
CASSQDRAGYEQYF
>-|TRBV25-1|14|TRBJ2-5|TRBD2
TGTGCCAGCAGTGGAGCGGGAGGGCCGAATGAGCAGTACTTC
CASSGAGGPNEQYF
>-|TRBV7-2|16|TRBJ2-5|-
TGTGCCAGCAGCTTATTGCCGTCGGGCCCGGGAATGACCCAGTACTTC
CASSLLPSGPGMTQYF
>-|TRBV11-2|14|TRBJ2-7|TRBD1
TGTGCCAGCAGCTTTGGGACAGCGATGTACGAGCAGTACTTC
CASSFGTAMYEQYF
>-|TRBV7-2|19|TRBJ2-1|-
TGTGCCAGCAGCTTACTAAGGTTCGGGACTGCCCGGGACTCGGGGGAGCAGTTCTTC
CASSLLRFGTARDSGEQFF
>-|TRBV5-1|14|TRBJ1-6|-
TGCGCCAGCAGTAGCGTGGCGCCCAATTCACCCCTCCACTTT
CASSSVAPNSPLHF
>few|TRBV6-2/TRBV6-3|13|TRBJ2-5|-
TGTGCCAGCCAAGACTACTACCAAGAGACCCAGTACTTC
CASQDYYQETQYF
>-|TRBV20-1|16|TRBJ2-3|TRBD2
TGCAGTGCTAGAGCCGGAGCGGGAGGCAGCACAGATACGCAGTATTTT
CSARAGAGGSTDTQYF
>few|TRBV28|14|TRBJ1-6|-
TGTGCCAGCCAAGGCCGGGTCAGGCATTCACCCCTCCACTTT
CASQGRVRHSPLHF
>-|TRBV12-3/TRBV12-4|14|TRBJ1-2|TRBD1
TGTGCCAGCAGCCCTCTCAGGGACAGGGGGAACTACACCTTC
CASSPLRDRGNYTF
>-|TRBV12-3/TRBV12-4|17|TRBJ2-3|TRBD2
TGTGCCAGCAGCTCCACGCAACTAGCGGGGGGGCCAGATACGCAGTATTTT
CASSSTQLAGGPDTQYF
>few|TRBV20-1|14|TRBJ2-3|TRBD2
TGCAGTGCTAGAGTTCGGGGGGGTACAGATACGCAGTATTTT
CSARVRGGTDTQYF
>few|TRBV27|16|TRBJ2-1|TRBD1
TGTGCCAGCAGTTTATCGACAGGGATGGGATACAATGAGCAGTTCTTC
CASSLSTGMGYNEQFF